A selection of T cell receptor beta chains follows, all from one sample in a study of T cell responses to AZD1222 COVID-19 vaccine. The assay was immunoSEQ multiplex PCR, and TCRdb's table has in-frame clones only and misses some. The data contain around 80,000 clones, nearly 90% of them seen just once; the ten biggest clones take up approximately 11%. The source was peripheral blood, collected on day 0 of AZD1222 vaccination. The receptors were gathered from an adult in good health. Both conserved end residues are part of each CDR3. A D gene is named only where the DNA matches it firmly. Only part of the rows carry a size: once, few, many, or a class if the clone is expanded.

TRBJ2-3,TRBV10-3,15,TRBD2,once,TGTGCCATCAATAATAGCGGGAGAGGCACAGATACGCAGTATTTT,CAINNSGRGTDTQYF
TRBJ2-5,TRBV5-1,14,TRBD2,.,TGCGCCAGCAGCATCCCGGGGAGGGCGGAGACCCAGTACTTC,CASSIPGRAETQYF
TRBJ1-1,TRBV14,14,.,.,TGTGCCAGCAGCCAGCTTACAGGGCGGACTGAAGCTTTCTTT,CASSQLTGRTEAFF
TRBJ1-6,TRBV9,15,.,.,TGTGCCAGCAGCGTAGGGACAGCAGTTAATTCACCCCTCCACTTT,CASSVGTAVNSPLHF
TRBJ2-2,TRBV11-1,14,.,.,TGTGCCAGCAGCTTACTCAGGATTGCCGGGGAGCTGTTTTTT,CASSLLRIAGELFF
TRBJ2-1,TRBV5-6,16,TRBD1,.,TGTGCCAGCAGCCATTTCGCGGGACAGGAGCGCAATGAGCAGTTCTTC,CASSHFAGQERNEQFF
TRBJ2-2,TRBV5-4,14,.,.,TGTGCCAGCAGCTCTCAAGGGGGGACCGGGGAGCTGTTTTTT,CASSSQGGTGELFF
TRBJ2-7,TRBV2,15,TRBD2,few,TGTGCCAGCAGTGAAAGAGCGGGGCTCTCCTACGAGCAGTACTTC,CASSERAGLSYEQYF
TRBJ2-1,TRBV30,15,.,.,TGTGCCTGGGCCGGGGGGCGCGGGTCCTACAATGAGCAGTTCTTC,CAWAGGRGSYNEQFF
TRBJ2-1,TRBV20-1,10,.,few,TGCAGTGCTAGTGACAATGAGCAGTTCTTC,CSASDNEQFF
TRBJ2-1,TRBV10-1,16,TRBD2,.,TGCGCCAGCAGTGGGGTTGGCGGGGGGGCGCGGAATGAGCAGTTCTTC,CASSGVGGGARNEQFF
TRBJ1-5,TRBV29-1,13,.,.,TGCAGCGCCTCGGCGGGCGGGGATCAGCCCCAGCATTTT,CSASAGGDQPQHF
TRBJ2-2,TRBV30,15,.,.,TGTGCCTGGAGTCGGGGCAGGGGCGGCACCGGGGAGCTGTTTTTT,CAWSRGRGGTGELFF
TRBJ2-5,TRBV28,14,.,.,TGTGCCAGCAGTTTAGCTAGCCGGGTTGAGACCCAGTACTTC,CASSLASRVETQYF
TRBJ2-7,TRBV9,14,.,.,TGTGCCAGCAGCGTAGAAGGGACCTCCTACGAGCAGTACTTC,CASSVEGTSYEQYF
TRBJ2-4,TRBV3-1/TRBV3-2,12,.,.,TGTGCCAGCAGCCAGCGGTTGGGCATTCAGTACTTC,CASSQRLGIQYF
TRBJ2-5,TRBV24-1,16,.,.,TGTGCCACCAGTGACCGGGGAGGGGGCGTGATGGAGACCCAGTACTTC,CATSDRGGGVMETQYF
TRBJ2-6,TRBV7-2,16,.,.,TGTGCCAGCAGCTTAGCGTATTTGGCAGGGGCCAACGTCCTGACTTTC,CASSLAYLAGANVLTF
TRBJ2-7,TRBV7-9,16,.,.,TGTGCCAGCAGGTCCCTGGAGGGCACCCTAGGCTACGAGCAGTACTTC,CASRSLEGTLGYEQYF
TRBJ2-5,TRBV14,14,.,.,TGTGCCAGCAGCCTAAGACAGGTCCAAGAGACCCAGTACTTC,CASSLRQVQETQYF
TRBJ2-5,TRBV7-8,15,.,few,TGTGCCAGCAGCTTACAAGAAGTAGTAGCTGAGACCCAGTACTTC,CASSLQEVVAETQYF
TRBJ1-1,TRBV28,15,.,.,TGTGCCAGCAGACTACAGCGCCCCATGAACACTGAAGCTTTCTTT,CASRLQRPMNTEAFF
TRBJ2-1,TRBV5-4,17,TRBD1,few,TGTGCCAGCAGCCCCCCGGGACAGGGGCGGGTGGGCAATGAGCAGTTCTTC,CASSPPGQGRVGNEQFF
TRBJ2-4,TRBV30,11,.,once,TGTGCCTGGAGTGATAGACTGGGTCAGTACTTC,CAWSDRLGQYF
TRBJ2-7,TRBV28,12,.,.,TGTGCCAGCCGCACGAGCTCCTACGAGCAGTACTTC,CASRTSSYEQYF
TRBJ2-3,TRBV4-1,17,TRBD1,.,TGCGCCAGCAGCCAAGATGGGACAGGGGGCCGCACAGATACGCAGTATTTT,CASSQDGTGGRTDTQYF
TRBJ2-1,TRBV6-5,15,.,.,TGTGCCAGCAGTTACTCGGGGGGAAACTACAATGAGCAGTTCTTC,CASSYSGGNYNEQFF
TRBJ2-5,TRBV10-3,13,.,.,TGTGCCATCAGTGGGGGCAGACAAGAGACCCAGTACTTC,CAISGGRQETQYF
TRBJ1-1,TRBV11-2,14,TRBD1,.,TGTGCCAGCAGCTTCAGACAGGGGAACACTGAAGCTTTCTTT,CASSFRQGNTEAFF
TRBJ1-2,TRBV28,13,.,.,TGTGCCAGCAGGACTCAGGGGAACTATGGCTACACCTTC,CASRTQGNYGYTF
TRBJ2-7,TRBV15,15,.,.,TGTGCCACCAGCAGAGATAGCAGGCGGCCCTACGAGCAGTACTTC,CATSRDSRRPYEQYF
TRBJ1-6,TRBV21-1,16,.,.,TGTGCCAGCAGCAAAGTGGGGGACGGTGATAATTCACCCCTCCACTTT,CASSKVGDGDNSPLHF
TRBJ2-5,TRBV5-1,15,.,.,TGCGCCAGCAGCCTGGAGGGGGCTTACCTGGAGACCCAGTACTTC,CASSLEGAYLETQYF
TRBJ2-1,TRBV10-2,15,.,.,TGCGCCAGCAGCGGACTATCGAGCTCCTACAATGAGCAGTTCTTC,CASSGLSSSYNEQFF
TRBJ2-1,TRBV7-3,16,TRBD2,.,TGTGCCAGCAGCCGAGAAACTAGCGGGAGTAAAGGTGAGCAGTTCTTC,CASSRETSGSKGEQFF
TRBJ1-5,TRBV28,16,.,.,TGTGCCAGCAGTTTAAGTGCCGGGCCCGGCAATCAGCCCCAGCATTTT,CASSLSAGPGNQPQHF
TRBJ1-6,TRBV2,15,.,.,TGTGCCAGCAGTGTGTCCAGGAATCTGAATTCACCCCTCCACTTT,CASSVSRNLNSPLHF
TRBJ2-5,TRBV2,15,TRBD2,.,TGTGCCAGCAGGGGACTAGCGGGGCCCCAAGAGACCCAGTACTTC,CASRGLAGPQETQYF
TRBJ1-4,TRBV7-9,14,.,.,TGTGCCAGCAGCCGCCCGGGAGCTAATGAAAAACTGTTTTTT,CASSRPGANEKLFF
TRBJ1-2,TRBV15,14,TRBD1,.,TGTGCCACCAGCAGAGAGGACAGGGTAGTTGGCTACACCTTC,CATSREDRVVGYTF
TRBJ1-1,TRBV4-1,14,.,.,TGCGCCAGCAGCCAAGTCTCCGGGGCTACTGAAGCTTTCTTT,CASSQVSGATEAFF
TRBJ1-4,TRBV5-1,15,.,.,TGCGCCAGCAGCTTGGTCGGGGCCCCGGGAGAAAAACTGTTTTTT,CASSLVGAPGEKLFF
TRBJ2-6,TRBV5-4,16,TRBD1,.,TGTGCCAGCAGACATCAGGGGGCGGCTGGGGCCAACGTCCTGACTTTC,CASRHQGAAGANVLTF
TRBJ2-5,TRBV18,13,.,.,TGTGCCAGCTCTCTGGGACAAGAGGAGACCCAGTACTTC,CASSLGQEETQYF
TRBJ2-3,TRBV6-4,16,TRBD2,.,TGTGCCAGCAGTGTCACTAGCGGGGGGACCACAGATACGCAGTATTTT,CASSVTSGGTTDTQYF
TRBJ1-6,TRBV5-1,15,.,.,TGCGCCAGCAGCTTGGGGAGGGTGAGTGGTTCACCCCTCCACTTT,CASSLGRVSGSPLHF
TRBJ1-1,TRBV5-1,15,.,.,TGCGCCAGCAGCTTGGCTTTGGGCGAGGCCACTGAAGCTTTCTTT,CASSLALGEATEAFF
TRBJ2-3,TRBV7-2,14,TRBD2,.,TGTGCCAGCAGCTTCACTAGCGGGGGAGATACGCAGTATTTT,CASSFTSGGDTQYF
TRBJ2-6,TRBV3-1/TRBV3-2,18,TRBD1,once,TGTGCCAGCAGCCAAGCGGGACAGGGGACCTCTGGGGCCAACGTCCTGACTTTC,CASSQAGQGTSGANVLTF
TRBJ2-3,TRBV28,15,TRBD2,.,TGTGCCAGCAGTCTAGCGGGAGGGCCAGCAGATACGCAGTATTTT,CASSLAGGPADTQYF
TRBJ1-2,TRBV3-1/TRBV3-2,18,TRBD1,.,TGTGCCAGCAGCCAAGTGGGAGGGACAGGGGCGTCTGGGAACGGCTACACCTTC,CASSQVGGTGASGNGYTF
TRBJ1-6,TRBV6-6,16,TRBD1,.,TGTGCCAGCAGACCCGTGGACAGGGTCCGGGATTCACCCCTCCACTTT,CASRPVDRVRDSPLHF
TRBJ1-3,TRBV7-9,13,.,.,TGTGCCAGCAGCCCCCGAATGGGAAACACCATATATTTT,CASSPRMGNTIYF
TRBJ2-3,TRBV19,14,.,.,TGTGCCAGTAAAACAGGAGTCAGCACAGATACGCAGTATTTT,CASKTGVSTDTQYF
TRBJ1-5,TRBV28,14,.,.,TGTGCCACCAGGGTAAATCCACGCAATCAGCCCCAGCATTTT,CATRVNPRNQPQHF